This T cell receptor beta chain came from a study of molecular identifiers for immune sequencing clone quantification. About the study: The replicates split RNA from roughly 20,000 or 100,000 naive CD8 cells five ways and sequenced four.

Libraries used about 19,000 to 1,100,000 sorted naive CD8 T cells and 10%, 30% or 50% RNA input. In the sort, naive CD8 T cells were defined as CD8+CD4-CCR7+CD45RA+. The authors built bulk TCR libraries by previously described methods with listed TCR primers. From the PCR reads, TCRdb called clonotypes with MiXCR, one entry per CDR3 protein. The data show about 40,000 distinct CDR3 sequences, 24% seen once. This clonotype was counted only a few times. CDR1 is LGHNA and CDR2 is YSLEER in the germline V gene. Trimming took off 0 bases at V and 3 bases at J, with 11 bases between the two ends. The CDR3 is made up of 15 amino acids.

Sequenced sample: naive CD8+ T cells from blood, with Jurkat cell RNA spiked in. Specified subset: FACS-sorted CD8+CD4-CCR7+CD45RA+ naive T cells. The chain links TRBV4-3 to TRBJ2-5; D unresolved. This receptor was identified in a human donor in good health. Some libraries in this study had Jurkat cell RNA spiked in. CDR3: CASSQDAVSKETQYF. DNA for the CDR3: TGCGCCAGCAGCCAAGACGCGGTCAGCAAAGAGACCCAGTACTTC.